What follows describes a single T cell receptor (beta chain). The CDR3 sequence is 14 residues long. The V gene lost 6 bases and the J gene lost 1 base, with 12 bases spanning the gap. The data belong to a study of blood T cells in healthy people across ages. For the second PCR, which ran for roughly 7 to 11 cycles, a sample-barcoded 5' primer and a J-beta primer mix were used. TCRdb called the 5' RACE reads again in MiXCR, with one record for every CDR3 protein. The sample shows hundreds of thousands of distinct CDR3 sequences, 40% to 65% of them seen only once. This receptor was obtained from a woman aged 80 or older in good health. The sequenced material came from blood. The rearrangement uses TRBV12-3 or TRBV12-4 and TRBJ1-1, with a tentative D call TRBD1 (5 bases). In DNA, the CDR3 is TGTGCCAGCAGACGGGGCCCCGGGAACACTGAAGCTTTCTTT. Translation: CASRRGPGNTEAFF.